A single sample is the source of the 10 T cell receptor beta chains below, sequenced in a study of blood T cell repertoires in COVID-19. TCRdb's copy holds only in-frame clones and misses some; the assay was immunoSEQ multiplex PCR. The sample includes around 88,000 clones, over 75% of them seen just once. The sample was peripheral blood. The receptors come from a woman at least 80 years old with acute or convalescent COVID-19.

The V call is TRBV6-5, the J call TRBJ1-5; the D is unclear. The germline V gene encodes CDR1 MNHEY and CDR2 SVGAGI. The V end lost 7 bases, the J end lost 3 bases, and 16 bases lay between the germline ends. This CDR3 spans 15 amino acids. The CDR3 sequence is CASTPGGGFNQPQHF. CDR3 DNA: TGTGCCAGCACCCCGGGAGGCGGGTTCAATCAGCCCCAGCATTTT.

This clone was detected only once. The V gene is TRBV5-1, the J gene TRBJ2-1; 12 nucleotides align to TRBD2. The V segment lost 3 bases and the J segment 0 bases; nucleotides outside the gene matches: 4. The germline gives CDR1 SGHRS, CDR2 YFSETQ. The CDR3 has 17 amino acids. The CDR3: CASSWGLAGTSYNEQFF. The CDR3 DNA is TGCGCCAGCAGCTGGGGACTAGCGGGTACCTCCTACAATGAGCAGTTCTTC.

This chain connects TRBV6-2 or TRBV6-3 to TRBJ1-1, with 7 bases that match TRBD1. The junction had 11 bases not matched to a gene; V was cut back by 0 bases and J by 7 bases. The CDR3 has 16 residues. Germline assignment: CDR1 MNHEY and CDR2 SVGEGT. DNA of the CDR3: TGTGCCAGCAGTTACTCGAGGGGGCGCGGAACATTTGAAGCTTTCTTT. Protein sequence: CASSYSRGRGTFEAFF.

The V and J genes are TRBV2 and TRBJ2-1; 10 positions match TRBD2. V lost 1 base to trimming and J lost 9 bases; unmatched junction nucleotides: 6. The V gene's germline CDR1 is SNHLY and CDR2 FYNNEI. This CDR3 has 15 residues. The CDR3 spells CASSEGGLAGVEQFF. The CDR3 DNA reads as TGTGCCAGCAGTGAAGGCGGTCTAGCGGGAGTTGAGCAGTTCTTC.

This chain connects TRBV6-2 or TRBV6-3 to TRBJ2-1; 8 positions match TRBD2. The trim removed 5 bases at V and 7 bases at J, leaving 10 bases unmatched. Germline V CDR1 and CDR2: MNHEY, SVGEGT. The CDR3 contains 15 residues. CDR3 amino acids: CASSPGTTGGNEQFF. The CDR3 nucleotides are TGTGCCAGCAGTCCGGGGACAACGGGAGGGAATGAGCAGTTCTTC.

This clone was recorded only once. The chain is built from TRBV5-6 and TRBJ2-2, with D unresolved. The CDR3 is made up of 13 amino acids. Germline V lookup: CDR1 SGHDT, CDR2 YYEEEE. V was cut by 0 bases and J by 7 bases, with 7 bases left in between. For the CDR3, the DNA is TGTGCCAGCAGCTTGGGAGGAGTCGGGGAGCTGTTTTTT. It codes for CASSLGGVGELFF.

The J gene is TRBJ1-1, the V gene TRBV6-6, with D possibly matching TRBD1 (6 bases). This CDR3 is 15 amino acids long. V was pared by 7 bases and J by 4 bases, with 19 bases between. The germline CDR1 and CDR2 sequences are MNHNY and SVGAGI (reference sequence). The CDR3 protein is CASTFPGAAATEAFF. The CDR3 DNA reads TGTGCCAGCACCTTTCCAGGGGCGGCGGCCACTGAAGCTTTCTTT.

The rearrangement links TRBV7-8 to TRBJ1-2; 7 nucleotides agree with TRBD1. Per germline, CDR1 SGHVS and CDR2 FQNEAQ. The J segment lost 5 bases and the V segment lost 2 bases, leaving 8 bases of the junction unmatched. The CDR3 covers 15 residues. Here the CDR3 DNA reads TGTGCCAGCAGCTTAAGTTCAGGGGGGCTTTATGGCTACACCTTC. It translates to CASSLSSGGLYGYTF.

This chain's CDR3 is CSVDSLAGGAPGYNEQFF. In nucleotides, the CDR3 is TGCAGCGTTGATAGTCTAGCGGGCGGGGCCCCCGGCTACAATGAGCAGTTCTTC. The chain is built from TRBV29-1 and TRBJ2-1; 8 nucleotides agree with TRBD2. The CDR3 is 18 residues long. Germline V CDR1 and CDR2: SQVTM, ANQGSEA. V dropped 3 bases and J dropped 3; count of bases not matched to a gene: 16.

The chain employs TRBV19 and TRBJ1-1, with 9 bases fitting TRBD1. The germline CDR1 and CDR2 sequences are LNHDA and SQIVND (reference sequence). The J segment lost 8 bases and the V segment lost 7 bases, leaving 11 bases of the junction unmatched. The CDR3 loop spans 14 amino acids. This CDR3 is CASILTGGSGEAFF. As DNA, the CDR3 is TGTGCCAGTATATTAACAGGGGGCTCAGGGGAAGCTTTCTTT. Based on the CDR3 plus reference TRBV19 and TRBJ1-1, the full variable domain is DGGITQSPKYLFRKEGQNVTLSCEQNLNHDAMYWYRQDPGQGLRLIYYSQIVNDFQKGDIAEGYSVSREKKESFPLTVTSAQKNPTAFYLCASILTGGSGEAFFGQGTRLTVV.